This T cell receptor beta chain was found in a study of cytomegalovirus exposure and HLA in healthy donors. Vbeta (60) and Jbeta (13) primers were used in the PCR. In the authors' workflow: A later analysis tallied 87 million or so unique TCR beta chains, about 11 million of them shared. The data were produced by immunoSEQ multiplex PCR, yet TCRdb's version contains in-frame clones alone and is incomplete. The V and J calls and the clone size are those of that table, but D and trimming were determined from the DNA. The sample includes under 85,000 clones, 55% to 75% of them seen just once. The germline V gene encodes CDR1 KGHSH and CDR2 LQKENI. The CDR3 is 14 amino acids. Trimming removed 7 bases at V and 1 base at J, with 13 bases between.

The chain couples TRBV18 to TRBJ1-1, with a possible D match to TRBD1 (6 bases). The TCR sequence derives from a woman under 40 in good health and CMV-seronegative. The sequenced sample consisted of PBMCs. CDR3 in amino acids: CASYPQGGNTEAFF. CDR3 sequence (DNA): TGTGCCAGCTACCCACAGGGCGGGAACACTGAAGCTTTCTTT.